This TCR beta chain stems from a study of blood T cell repertoires in COVID-19. Study in general: The samples span acute and convalescent COVID-19 from the United States, Italy and Spain. PBMCs, B-cell-depleted T cells, or T cells were the source of the cDNA or gDNA that made up the material.

The germline V and J ends were trimmed by 2 bases and 0 bases, with 7 bases remaining between them. Germline CDR1 and CDR2: MDHEN and SYDVKM. There are 14 residues in the CDR3. In the original processing: Estimation of nucleated cell counts was performed using reference gene primer amplification. Assay used: immunoSEQ multiplex PCR; TCRdb lists only in-frame clones, some missing. From that table come the V and J calls and clone size; the DNA was used to work out D and trimming. Here the sample spans around 110,000 clones, 89% being singletons. This TCR came from a middle-aged man with active or convalescent COVID-19. Input material: peripheral blood. The rearrangement uses TRBV28 and TRBJ1-1; D is ambiguous. CDR3 DNA: TGTGCCAGCAGTTTAGAGGGAATGAACACTGAAGCTTTCTTT. It is translated as CASSLEGMNTEAFF.